This entry lists 25 T cell receptor beta chains sequenced from one sample in a study of T cell responses to AZD1222 COVID-19 vaccine. Sequencing was performed with immunoSEQ multiplex PCR; in TCRdb, only in-frame clones are kept and a portion is missing. The sample comprises 180,000 or so clones, 80% to 95% of which are singletons, and approximately 1.9% rests with the top ten. This specimen consisted of peripheral blood, obtained 28 days after the second AZD1222 dose. These receptors were obtained from an adult who received the AZD1222 COVID-19 vaccine.

The chain combines TRBV6-5 with TRBJ1-6; a weak D match, TRBD1 (6 bases). Trimming shortened V by 3 bases and J by 10 bases, and 16 bases separated the two germline ends. Looked up from germline, CDR1 is MNHEY and CDR2 is SVGAGI. The CDR3 extends over 15 amino acids. The CDR3 loop reads CASSYYRAKTSPLHF. Written as DNA, the CDR3 is TGTGCCAGCAGTTATTACAGGGCGAAAACCTCACCCCTCCACTTT.

This chain joins TRBV19 and TRBJ2-3; no definite D call. The germline V gene encodes CDR1 LNHDA and CDR2 SQIVND (reference sequence). The CDR3 is 12 residues long. Trimming cost V 10 bases and J 4 bases, with 12 bases left between them. The CDR3 coding sequence is TGTGCCACCGCGGTGGCCGCAGATACGCAGTATTTT. Encoded protein: CATAVAADTQYF.

This clone was seen only once. The chain is built from TRBV28 and TRBJ2-7; 8 positions match TRBD1. The CDR3 has 14 residues. The junction had 5 bases not matched to a gene; V was cut back by 6 bases and J by 1 base. The V gene's germline CDR1 is MDHEN and CDR2 SYDVKM. As DNA, the CDR3 is TGTGCCAGCAGATCCGGGACAGGTTCCTACGAGCAGTACTTC. It is translated as CASRSGTGSYEQYF.

The rearrangement uses TRBV6-5 and TRBJ1-2, with D perhaps matching TRBD1 (5 bases). Trimming cost V 2 bases and J 4 bases, with 11 bases left between them. Germline lookup yields CDR1 MNHEY and CDR2 SVGAGI. The CDR3 is 14 amino acids. The CDR3 loop reads CASSYVRGTYGYTF. CDR3 nucleotides: TGTGCCAGCAGTTACGTGCGGGGCACCTATGGCTACACCTTC.

This clone was counted once. The chain couples TRBV19 to TRBJ2-3, with D perhaps TRBD2 (5 bases). Deletions cut 9 bases from V and 4 bases from J, with 11 bases between. Germline lookup yields CDR1 LNHDA and CDR2 SQIVND (reference sequence). This CDR3 is 12 amino acids long. CDR3 in DNA: TGTGCCAGCTCGAATAGCGCAGATACGCAGTATTTT. This encodes CASSNSADTQYF.

This clone was recorded once. The gene calls are TRBV19 and TRBJ1-1; D gene unclear. Germline V gene lookup returns CDR1 LNHDA and CDR2 SQIVND (reference sequence). This CDR3 is built from 14 residues. V dropped 3 bases and J dropped 0 bases, with 8 bases sitting between them. The CDR3 nucleotides read TGTGCCAGTAGTATGAAACAGCTGAACACTGAAGCTTTCTTT. This sequence encodes CASSMKQLNTEAFF.

The J gene is TRBJ1-2, the V gene TRBV4-2; no firm D call. Germline lookup yields CDR1 LGHNA and CDR2 YNFKEQ. The CDR3 consists of 15 residues. V was cut by 0 bases and J by 4 bases, with 12 bases left in between. CDR3 bases: TGTGCCAGCAGCCAAGAAGAAGCAGTGACCTATGGCTACACCTTC. Its translation: CASSQEEAVTYGYTF.

CDR3 loop: CASGGQHTGELFF. CDR3 nucleotides: TGTGCCAGTGGGGGACAGCACACCGGGGAGCTGTTTTTT. The chain has TRBV19 and TRBJ2-2; 7 nucleotides match TRBD1. Trimming took 8 bases from V and 3 from J; bases not matched to a gene: 3. The CDR3 sequence is 13 residues long. The germline V gene encodes CDR1 LNHDA and CDR2 SQIVND (reference sequence).

A few counts support this clone. The chain couples TRBV7-3 to TRBJ2-3; a possible D gene is TRBD2 (5 bases). Germline assignment: CDR1 SGHTA and CDR2 FQGTGA. The germline V and J ends were trimmed by 1 base and 0 bases, with 8 bases remaining between them. CDR3 length: 15 amino acids. CDR3 sequence reads: CASSLMGVSTDTQYF. The CDR3 DNA follows: TGTGCCAGCAGCTTAATGGGAGTTAGCACAGATACGCAGTATTTT.

This chain uses TRBV10-3 with TRBJ2-3; 7 bases agree with TRBD2. The ends lost 2 bases at V and 7 bases at J; junction bases unmatched: 9. The germline V gene has CDR1 ENHRY and CDR2 SYGVKD. The CDR3 is 15 residues long. CDR3 amino acids: CAISEGGGFMHTQYF. DNA of the CDR3: TGTGCCATCAGTGAGGGGGGAGGGTTCATGCATACGCAGTATTTT.

V gene TRBV30 combines with J gene TRBJ2-7, with 7 positions matching TRBD2. V gave up 0 bases and J gave up 2 bases; unmatched junction bases: 7. The CDR3 runs to 15 residues. Germline V gene sequence: CDR1 GTSNPN, CDR2 SVGIG (reference sequence). The CDR3 region has the DNA TGTGCCTGGAGTGTGGGGGGGGGATCGACCTACGAGCAGTACTTC. As protein: CAWSVGGGSTYEQYF.

The chain uses TRBV5-6 and TRBJ2-7; D might be TRBD2 (6 bases). The V and J ends lost 5 bases and 2 bases respectively, with 11 bases between them. CDR1 and CDR2 from the germline V gene are SGHDT and YYEEEE. This CDR3 region has 13 residues. The CDR3 protein is CASRRDSPYEQYF. The CDR3 DNA sequence: TGTGCCAGCAGACGGGACTCTCCCTACGAGCAGTACTTC.

The CDR3 region has the DNA TGTGCCAGCAGTTACCCTAGCGGGAAATACAATGAGCAGTTCTTC. Its translation: CASSYPSGKYNEQFF. The V gene is TRBV6-5, the J gene TRBJ2-1; TRBD2 agrees at 9 bases. J lost 4 bases, V lost 2 bases, and 3 bases had no gene match. This CDR3 is 15 amino acids long. Germline CDR1 MNHEY, CDR2 SVGAGI.

This clone was seen once. The V and J genes are TRBV19 and TRBJ2-4; D gene ambiguous. V dropped 2 bases and J dropped 7 bases, with 0 bases sitting between them. Germline CDR1 LNHDA, CDR2 SQIVND (reference sequence). CDR3 length: 10 amino acids. CDR3 in DNA: TGTGCCAGTAGTATAAACATTCAGTACTTC. This gives the protein CASSINIQYF.

The gene calls are TRBV28 and TRBJ2-1; 7 bases are a match to TRBD2. V was pared by 5 bases and J by 8 bases, with 15 bases of the junction left unmatched. Looked up from germline, CDR1 is MDHEN and CDR2 is SYDVKM. This CDR3 is 16 amino acids long. CDR3 protein: CASSPRTASGGYEQFF. The CDR3 nucleotides read TGTGCCAGCAGTCCCCGGACGGCTAGCGGTGGGTATGAGCAGTTCTTC.

This sequence joins TRBV24-1 and TRBJ1-5, with D possibly being TRBD1 (5 bases). CDR3 length equals 13 residues. Germline lookup yields CDR1 KGHDR and CDR2 SFDVKD. V was pared by 9 bases and J by 6 bases, with 14 bases between. The CDR3 loop reads CATLGRGIQPQHF. In nucleotides, the CDR3 is TGTGCCACCTTGGGACGGGGGATTCAGCCCCAGCATTTT.

The rearrangement links TRBV4-2 to TRBJ1-5; 8 bases match TRBD1. The CDR3 is made up of 12 amino acids. Germline V gene data show CDR1 as LGHNA and CDR2 as YNFKEQ. V dropped 3 bases and J dropped 15; count of bases not matched to a gene: 7. CDR3 in DNA: TGTGCCAGCAGCCACTCGGGACAGGAAAGGCATTTT. It specifies CASSHSGQERHF.

The chain links TRBV10-3 to TRBJ2-1, with D possibly matching TRBD1 (5 bases). The V and J ends lost 10 bases and 0 bases respectively, with 13 bases between them. This CDR3 comprises 14 residues. The germline V gene has CDR1 ENHRY and CDR2 SYGVKD. The CDR3 loop reads CATKGDSSYNEQFF. CDR3 DNA: TGTGCCACTAAAGGGGATAGCTCCTACAATGAGCAGTTCTTC.

The chain links TRBV6-4 to TRBJ1-2; TRBD1 might be the D (5 bases). Trimming left V 3 bases short and J 5 bases short, with 16 bases between. The CDR3 has 15 amino acids. Germline V lookup: CDR1 MRHNA, CDR2 SNTAGT. The CDR3 DNA is TGTGCCAGCAGTGAAAGGGGCGACGACCGATATGGCTACACCTTC. Translation: CASSERGDDRYGYTF.

The chain combines TRBV5-4 with TRBJ1-4, with a possible D match to TRBD1 (6 bases). This CDR3 spans 15 amino acids. V lost 4 bases and J 8 bases, leaving 18 bases between the germline ends. In germline, CDR1 is SGHNT, CDR2 YYREEE (reference sequence). DNA of the CDR3: TGTGCCAGCAGCCGAGGGGGGGGCGAGGACGAAAAACTGTTTTTT. Protein product: CASSRGGGEDEKLFF.

This clone showed up just once. J is TRBJ2-5 and V is TRBV2, with 7 bases aligning to TRBD1. The V segment lost 4 bases and the J segment 1 base; nucleotides outside the gene matches: 6. The CDR3 has 15 amino acids. Germline V gene sequence: CDR1 SNHLY, CDR2 FYNNEI. The CDR3: CASSVLGQTQETQYF. The CDR3, as DNA: TGTGCCAGCAGTGTTTTGGGACAGACCCAAGAGACCCAGTACTTC.

The chain has TRBV5-1 and TRBJ2-3; TRBD2 matches 11 bases. The germline V gene encodes CDR1 SGHRS and CDR2 YFSETQ. The V gene end was trimmed by 0 bases and the J gene end by 2 bases; junction bases not matched to a gene: 11. The CDR3 length is 19 residues. The DNA of the CDR3 is TGCGCCAGCAGCTTGGCACCGACCGGGACTAGCGGTTTCACAGATACGCAGTATTTT. This encodes CASSLAPTGTSGFTDTQYF.

The genes are TRBV7-9 and TRBJ2-3; no clear D. Looked up from germline, CDR1 is SEHNR and CDR2 is FQNEAQ (reference sequence). V dropped 5 bases and J dropped 2 bases, with 8 bases sitting between them. The CDR3 consists of 13 residues. CDR3 in amino acids: CASSLDLTDTQYF. As DNA, the CDR3 is TGTGCCAGCAGCCTGGATCTCACAGATACGCAGTATTTT.

This clone was seen just once. This sequence joins TRBV4-1 and TRBJ2-5, with 10 bases identical to TRBD1. Germline assignment: CDR1 MGHRA and CDR2 YSYEKL. CDR3 length equals 16 residues. V was pared by 1 base and J by 1 base, with 3 bases of the junction left unmatched. CDR3 residues: CASSQAGTGVQETQYF. CDR3 DNA: TGCGCCAGCAGCCAAGCCGGGACAGGGGTCCAAGAGACCCAGTACTTC.

The chain employs TRBV6-4 and TRBJ1-1; TRBD1 might be the D (5 bases). The ends were cut back, 6 bases at V and 4 bases at J, with 15 bases in the middle. The germline CDR1 and CDR2 sequences are MRHNA and SNTAGT. The CDR3 consists of 14 residues. The DNA of the CDR3 is TGTGCCAGCAGCCCCGACAGAGCAGCCACTGAAGCTTTCTTT. This codes for CASSPDRAATEAFF.